These 19 T cell receptor beta chains were sequenced from one sample in a study of response to subunit inactivated influenza vaccine. TCRdb redid the calling of the RT-PCR reads with MiXCR, one entry per CDR3 protein. The table includes over 400,000 distinct CDR3 sequences, over 10% detected once. Sequencing was performed on PBMCs from blood, taken more than 35 days after vaccination. The receptors here all came from a man in his forties or fifties who received an inactivated influenza vaccine.

The V gene is TRBV4-1, the J gene TRBJ2-7, with D unclear. V was pared by 3 bases and J by 6 bases, with 15 bases between. Germline V gene data show CDR1 as MGHRA and CDR2 as YSYEKL. CDR3 length: 14 amino acids. The CDR3 region has the DNA TGCGCCAGCAGCCAGATGTTAAATAGAGGCGAGCAGTACTTC. Its protein product is CASSQMLNRGEQYF.

This clonotype was seen many times. The chain employs TRBV12-3 or TRBV12-4 and TRBJ2-1, with TRBD2 as a possible D gene (6 bases). V dropped 3 bases and J dropped 6 bases, with 15 bases sitting between them. The CDR3 sequence is 15 residues long. The CDR3 DNA reads TGTGCCAGCAGTTTGGGGGGTCTAACTGCCAATGAGCAGTTCTTC. Protein product: CASSLGGLTANEQFF.

This clonotype was counted at least ten times. V usage is TRBV29-1 and J usage is TRBJ2-5; D is perhaps TRBD2 (5 bases). The V end was cut by 8 bases, the J end by 5 bases, with 21 bases between. The CDR3 contains 14 residues. In germline, CDR1 is SQVTM, CDR2 ANQGSEA. CDR3 amino acids: CSTLGHLRRETQYF. The CDR3 DNA is TGCAGCACACTTGGCCACCTGAGGAGGGAGACCCAGTACTTC.

This sequence joins TRBV20-1 and TRBJ2-5, with TRBD2 matching over 12 bases. V gave up 4 bases and J gave up 4 bases; unmatched junction bases: 4. This CDR3 spans 14 amino acids. Germline V gene sequence: CDR1 DFQATT, CDR2 SNEGSKA (reference sequence). CDR3 amino acids: CSATTSGRGETQYF. The CDR3 nucleotides read TGCAGTGCTACGACTAGCGGGAGAGGAGAGACCCAGTACTTC.

The chain recombines TRBV18 with TRBJ2-1; 14 bases are shared with TRBD2. CDR1 is KGHSH and CDR2 is LQKENI in the germline V gene. Losses at the gene ends were 8 bases for V and 9 bases for J; bases not matched to a gene: 9. The CDR3 is 15 residues long. The CDR3 DNA reads as TGTGCCAGCCTACCGGGACTAGCGGGAGCAACTGAGCAGTTCTTC. This sequence encodes CASLPGLAGATEQFF.

Only a few counts were recorded for this clonotype. The chain recombines TRBV10-3 with TRBJ2-7; 7 bases fit TRBD1. With 4 bases clipped from V and 1 base from J, the junction kept 4 bases outside the gene matches. Germline V gene data show CDR1 as ENHRY and CDR2 as SYGVKD. This CDR3 has 14 residues. The CDR3 coding sequence is TGTGCCATCAGTGGCAGACAGGGTTCCTACGAGCAGTACTTC. Encoded protein: CAISGRQGSYEQYF.

This clonotype was seen at least ten times. The chain combines TRBV7-2 with TRBJ1-4; D may be TRBD1 (5 bases). V lost 2 bases and J lost 4, with 11 bases in between. There are 15 residues in the CDR3. Germline values: CDR1 SGHTA, CDR2 FQGNSA. This CDR3 reads CASSLPRGLNEKLFF. The CDR3 DNA sequence: TGTGCCAGCAGCTTACCCCGGGGACTTAATGAAAAACTGTTTTTT. Combining the CDR3 with reference TRBV7-2 and TRBJ1-4 gives the whole variable domain GAGVSQSPSNKVTEKGKDVELRCDPISGHTALYWYRQSLGQGLEFLIYFQGNSAPDKSGLPSDRFSAERTGGSVSTLTIQRTQQEDSAVYLCASSLPRGLNEKLFFGSGTQLSVL.

This clonotype was seen a handful of times. The rearrangement joins TRBV10-3 to TRBJ2-5, with TRBD2 matching over 10 bases. J lost 4 bases, V lost 1 base, and 21 bases had no gene match. CDR1 ENHRY and CDR2 SYGVKD come from the germline V gene. The CDR3 extends over 21 amino acids. CDR3 coding DNA: TGTGCCATCAGTGAGTTGTCTATCCTAGCGGGAGCCCCGAGGGGTGGAGAGACCCAGTACTTC. Translated: CAISELSILAGAPRGGETQYF.

This clonotype was detected many times. This sequence joins TRBV7-2 and TRBJ1-5, with no clear D. In germline, CDR1 is SGHTA, CDR2 FQGNSA. The CDR3 spans 14 residues. The V and J ends lost 1 base and 6 bases respectively, with 10 bases between them. The CDR3 sequence: CASSLGPGSQPQHF. The CDR3, as DNA: TGTGCCAGCAGCTTAGGGCCCGGGAGTCAGCCCCAGCATTTT.

This clonotype was recorded many times. The rearrangement links TRBV12-3 or TRBV12-4 to TRBJ2-1, with D possibly matching TRBD1 (5 bases). V was cut by 7 bases and J by 10 bases, with 14 bases left in between. The CDR3 totals 12 residues. The chain's CDR3 is CASTLGRVEQFF. The CDR3 DNA reads as TGTGCCAGCACCCTGGGGCGAGTGGAGCAGTTCTTC.

This clonotype was counted a few times. The genes are TRBV20-1 and TRBJ2-7, with 14 bases aligning to TRBD2. The ends lost 0 bases at V and 6 bases at J; junction bases unmatched: 4. The CDR3 runs to 15 residues. The germline V gene has CDR1 DFQATT and CDR2 SNEGSKA (reference sequence). The CDR3 DNA sequence: TGCAGTGCTAGAGAGGGGACTAGCGGGAGCACCGAGCAGTACTTC. It translates to CSAREGTSGSTEQYF.

This clonotype has only a few counts. The chain is built from TRBV7-8 and TRBJ2-2; D unclear. Trimming took 1 base from V and 5 from J, leaving 8 bases between them. The CDR3 covers 14 residues. Germline assignment: CDR1 SGHVS and CDR2 FQNEAQ. CDR3 in DNA: TGTGCCAGCAGCTTAGGGGCGGTAACCGGGGAGCTGTTTTTT. Translated: CASSLGAVTGELFF.

There are a few counts of this clonotype. The gene calls are TRBV29-1 and TRBJ2-7; 14 bases fit TRBD2. CDR1 SQVTM and CDR2 ANQGSEA come from the germline V gene. Unmatched junction bases numbered 15, after V lost 4 bases and J lost 4 bases. This CDR3 is built from 18 residues. CDR3 residues: CSVAPGLAGVGVSYEQYF. The CDR3 DNA reads TGCAGCGTTGCCCCGGGACTAGCGGGAGTGGGGGTGTCTTACGAGCAGTACTTC.

Notes on this clonotype: This may stem from a read error, because a much larger clone lies one nucleotide away. J is TRBJ2-4 and V is TRBV12-3 or TRBV12-4; 9 nucleotides align to TRBD1. The DNA end is a closer match to TRBJ2-1, so the J assignment may be wrong. This CDR3 region has 14 residues. The CDR3 bases are TGTGCCAGCAGACCAGGGACAGGGAGGAACATTCAGTTCTTC. This encodes CASRPGTGRNIQFF.

This clonotype has just a few counts. The rearrangement uses TRBV7-9 and TRBJ2-3, with a tentative D call TRBD2 (6 bases). V lost 3 bases to trimming and J lost 0 bases, with 10 bases between them. The CDR3 totals 15 residues. Germline CDR1 SEHNR, CDR2 FQNEAQ (reference sequence). The CDR3 protein is CASSFSGPSTDTQYF. The CDR3 nucleotides read TGTGCCAGCAGCTTTAGCGGACCCAGCACAGATACGCAGTATTTT.

This clonotype was detected a few times. V is TRBV20-1 and J is TRBJ1-5, with D uncertain. The length of the CDR3 is 14 residues. V lost 2 bases to trimming and J lost 0 bases, with 8 bases between them. Germline values: CDR1 DFQATT, CDR2 SNEGSKA (reference sequence). This chain's CDR3 is CSARQINSNQPQHF. In nucleotides, the CDR3 is TGCAGTGCTAGACAGATCAATAGCAATCAGCCCCAGCATTTT.

This clonotype was found many times. This chain uses TRBV18 with TRBJ1-1; the D is unclear. In germline, CDR1 is KGHSH, CDR2 LQKENI. The CDR3 covers 14 residues. V shed 0 bases and J shed 4 bases, with 9 bases lying between them. CDR3 residues: CASSPPNGPTEAFF. The DNA for the CDR3 is TGTGCCAGCTCACCACCTAATGGGCCCACTGAAGCTTTCTTT. Based on the CDR3 plus reference TRBV18 and TRBJ1-1, the full variable domain is NAGVMQNPRHLVRRRGQEARLRCSPMKGHSHVYWYRQLPEEGLKFMVYLQKENIIDESGMPKERFSAEFPKEGPSILRIQQVVRGDSAAYFCASSPPNGPTEAFFGQGTRLTVV.

This clonotype has just a few counts. This chain connects TRBV28 to TRBJ2-1; D remains unclear. Germline V gene lookup returns CDR1 MDHEN and CDR2 SYDVKM. This CDR3 comprises 15 residues. The V and J ends lost 6 bases and 4 bases respectively, with 16 bases between them. CDR3 amino acids: CASRTSVTLYNEQFF. The CDR3 DNA reads as TGTGCCAGCAGAACGAGTGTAACCCTTTACAATGAGCAGTTCTTC. Full variable domain (missing parts from reference TRBV28 and TRBJ2-1): DVKVTQSSRYLVKRTGEKVFLECVQDMDHENMFWYRQDPGLGLRLIYFSYDVKMKEKGDIPEGYSVSREKKERFSLILESASTNQTSMYLCASRTSVTLYNEQFFGPGTRLTVL.

This clonotype has only a few counts. The chain is built from TRBV7-9 and TRBJ1-2; D unresolved. Germline CDR1 is SEHNR and CDR2 is FQNEAQ (reference sequence). CDR3 length: 14 residues. V lost 5 bases and J 6 bases, leaving 16 bases between the germline ends. CDR3 DNA: TGTGCCAGCAGCGGCGACGGGAGCTCCCATGGCTACACCTTC. Amino acid sequence: CASSGDGSSHGYTF.